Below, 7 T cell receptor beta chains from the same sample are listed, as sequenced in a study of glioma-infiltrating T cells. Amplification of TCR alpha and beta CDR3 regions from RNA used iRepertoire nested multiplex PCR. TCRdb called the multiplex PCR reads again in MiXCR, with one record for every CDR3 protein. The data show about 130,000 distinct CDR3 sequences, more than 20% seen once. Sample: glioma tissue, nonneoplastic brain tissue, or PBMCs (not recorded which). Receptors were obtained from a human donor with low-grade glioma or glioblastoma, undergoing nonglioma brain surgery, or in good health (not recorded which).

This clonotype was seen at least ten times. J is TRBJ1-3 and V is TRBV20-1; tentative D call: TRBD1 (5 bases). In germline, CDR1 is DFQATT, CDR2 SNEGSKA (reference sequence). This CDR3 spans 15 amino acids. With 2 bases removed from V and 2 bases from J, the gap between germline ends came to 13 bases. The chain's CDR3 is CSARPTAGPGNTIYF. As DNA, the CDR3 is TGCAGTGCTAGACCAACCGCAGGGCCTGGAAACACCATATATTTT.

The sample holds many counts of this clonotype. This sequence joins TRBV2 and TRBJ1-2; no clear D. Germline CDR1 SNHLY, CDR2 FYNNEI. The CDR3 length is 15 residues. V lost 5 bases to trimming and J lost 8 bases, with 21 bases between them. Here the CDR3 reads CASSPGIPKIIGYTF. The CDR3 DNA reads TGTGCCAGCAGTCCTGGAATCCCTAAAATAATCGGCTACACCTTC. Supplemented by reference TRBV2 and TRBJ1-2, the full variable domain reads EPEVTQTPSHQVTQMGQEVILRCVPISNHLYFYWYRQILGQKVEFLVSFYNNEISEKSEIFDDQFSVERPDGSNFTLKIRSTKLEDSAMYFCASSPGIPKIIGYTFGSGTRLTVV.

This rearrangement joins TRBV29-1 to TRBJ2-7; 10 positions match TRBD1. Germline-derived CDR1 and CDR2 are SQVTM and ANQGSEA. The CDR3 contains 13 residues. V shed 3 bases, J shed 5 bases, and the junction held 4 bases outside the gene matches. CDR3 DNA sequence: TGCAGCGTTGAGAGGACAGGGGGAAACGAGCAGTACTTC. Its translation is CSVERTGGNEQYF.

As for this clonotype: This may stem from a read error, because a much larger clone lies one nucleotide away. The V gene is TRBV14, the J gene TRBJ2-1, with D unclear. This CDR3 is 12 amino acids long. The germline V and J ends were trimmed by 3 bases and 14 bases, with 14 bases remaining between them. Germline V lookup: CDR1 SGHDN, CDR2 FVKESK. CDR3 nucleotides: TGTGCCAGCAGCCACCCGCAAAGAGAGAAGTTCTTC. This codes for CASSHPQREKFF.

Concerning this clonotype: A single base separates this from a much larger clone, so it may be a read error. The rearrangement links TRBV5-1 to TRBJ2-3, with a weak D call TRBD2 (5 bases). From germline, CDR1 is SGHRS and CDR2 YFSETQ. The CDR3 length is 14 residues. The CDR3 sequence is CASSSLGGTDTKYF. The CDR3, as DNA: TGCGCCAGCAGCTCGCTTGGAGGCACAGATACGAAGTATTTT.

The CDR3 bases are TGTGCCAGCAGTCCGGCTAGCTCCTGGGACGAGCAGTACTTC. Amino acid sequence: CASSPASSWDEQYF. This chain uses TRBV6-1 with TRBJ2-7, with D maybe TRBD2 (5 bases). CDR1 is MNHNS, CDR2 SASEGT, per germline. The V end lost 5 bases, the J end lost 5 bases, and 16 bases lay between the germline ends. The CDR3 length is 14 residues.

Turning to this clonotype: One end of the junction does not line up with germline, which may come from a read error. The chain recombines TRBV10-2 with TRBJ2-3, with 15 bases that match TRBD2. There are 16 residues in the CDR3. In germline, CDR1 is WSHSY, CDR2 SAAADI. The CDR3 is CATPTGLAGGTDTQYF. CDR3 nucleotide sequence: TGTGCCACCCCCACTGGACTAGCGGGAGGGACAGATACGCAGTATTTT.